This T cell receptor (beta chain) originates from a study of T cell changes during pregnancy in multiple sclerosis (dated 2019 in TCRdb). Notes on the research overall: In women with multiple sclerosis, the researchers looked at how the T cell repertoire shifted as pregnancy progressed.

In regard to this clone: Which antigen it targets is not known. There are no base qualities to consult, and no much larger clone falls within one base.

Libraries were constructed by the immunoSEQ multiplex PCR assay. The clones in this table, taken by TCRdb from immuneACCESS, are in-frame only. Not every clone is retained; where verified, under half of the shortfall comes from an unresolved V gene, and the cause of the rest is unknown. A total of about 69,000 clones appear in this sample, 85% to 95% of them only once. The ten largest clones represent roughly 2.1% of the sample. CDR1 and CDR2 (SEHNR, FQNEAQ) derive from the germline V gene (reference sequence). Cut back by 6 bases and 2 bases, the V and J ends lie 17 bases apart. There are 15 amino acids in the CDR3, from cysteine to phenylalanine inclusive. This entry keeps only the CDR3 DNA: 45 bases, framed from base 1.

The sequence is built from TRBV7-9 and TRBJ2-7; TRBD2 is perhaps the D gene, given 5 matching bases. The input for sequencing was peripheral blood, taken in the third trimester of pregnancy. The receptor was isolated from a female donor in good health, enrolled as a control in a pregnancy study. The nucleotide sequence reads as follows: TGTGCCAGCAGTTTCGACGCCCGGGGAACCTACGAGCAGTACTTC. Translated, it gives CASSFDARGTYEQYF.